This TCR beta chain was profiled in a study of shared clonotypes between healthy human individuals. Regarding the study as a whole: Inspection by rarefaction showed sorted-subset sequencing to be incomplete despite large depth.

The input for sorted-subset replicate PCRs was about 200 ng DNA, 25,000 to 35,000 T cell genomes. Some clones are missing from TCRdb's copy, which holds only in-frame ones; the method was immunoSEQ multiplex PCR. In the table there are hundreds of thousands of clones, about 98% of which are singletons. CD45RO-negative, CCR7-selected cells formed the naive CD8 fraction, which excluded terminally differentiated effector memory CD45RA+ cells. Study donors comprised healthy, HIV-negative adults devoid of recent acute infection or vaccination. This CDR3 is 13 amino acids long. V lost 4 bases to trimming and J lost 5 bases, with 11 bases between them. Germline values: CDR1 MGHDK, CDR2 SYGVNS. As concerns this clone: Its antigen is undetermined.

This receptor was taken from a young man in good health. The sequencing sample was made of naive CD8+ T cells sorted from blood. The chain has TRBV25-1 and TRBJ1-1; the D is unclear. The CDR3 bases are TGTGCCAGCAGTGCAGCCGTTACTACTGAAGCTTTCTTT. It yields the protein CASSAAVTTEAFF.